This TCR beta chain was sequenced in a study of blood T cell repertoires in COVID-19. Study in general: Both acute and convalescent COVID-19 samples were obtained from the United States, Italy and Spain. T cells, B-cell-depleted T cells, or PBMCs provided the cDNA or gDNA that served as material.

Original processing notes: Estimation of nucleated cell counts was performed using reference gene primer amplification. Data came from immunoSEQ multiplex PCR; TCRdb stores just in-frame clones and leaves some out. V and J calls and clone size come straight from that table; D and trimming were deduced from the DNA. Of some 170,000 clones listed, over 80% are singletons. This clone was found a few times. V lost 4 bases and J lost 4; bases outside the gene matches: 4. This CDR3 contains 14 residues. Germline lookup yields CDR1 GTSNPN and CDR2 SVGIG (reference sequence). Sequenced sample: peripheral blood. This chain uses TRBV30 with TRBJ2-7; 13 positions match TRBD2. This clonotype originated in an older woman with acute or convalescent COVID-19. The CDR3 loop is CAWNSGLAGYEQYF. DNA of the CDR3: TGTGCCTGGAACTCGGGACTAGCGGGATACGAGCAGTACTTC.